The source of this TCR beta chain is a study of T cell repertoires in cytomegalovirus infection. At the level of the study: It was the public TCR beta signatures that indicated both CMV infection and matching HLA type.

Trimming cost V 2 bases and J 2 bases; bases outside gene matches: 4. The CDR3 runs to 15 residues. The germline CDR1 and CDR2 sequences are SGHTA and FQGTGA. TCRdb fed the reads into MiXCR, producing one record per CDR3 protein. Found here are some 440,000 distinct CDR3 sequences, roughly 31% of them singletons; the top ten hold roughly 13%. Material: PBMCs. The chain joins TRBV7-3 to TRBJ2-3; 7 nucleotides line up with TRBD1. The sequence was collected from a human donor in good health (CMV status not recorded). Some clones in this sample may be carry-over from other donors' samples. In DNA form, the CDR3 reads TGTGCCAGCAGCTTATTAACAGGGGACACAGATACGCAGTATTTT. As protein: CASSLLTGDTDTQYF.